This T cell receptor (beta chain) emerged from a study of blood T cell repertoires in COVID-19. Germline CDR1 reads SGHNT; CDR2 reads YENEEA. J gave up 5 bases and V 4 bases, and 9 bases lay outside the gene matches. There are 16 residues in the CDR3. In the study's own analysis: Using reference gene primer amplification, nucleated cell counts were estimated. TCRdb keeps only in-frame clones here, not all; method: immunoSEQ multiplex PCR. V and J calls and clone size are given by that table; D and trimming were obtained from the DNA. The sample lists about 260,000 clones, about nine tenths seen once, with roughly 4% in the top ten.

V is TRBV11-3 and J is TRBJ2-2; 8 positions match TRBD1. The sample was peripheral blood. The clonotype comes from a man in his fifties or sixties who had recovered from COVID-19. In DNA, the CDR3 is TGTGCCAGCAGCTCGACCGGGACAGGAAGGACCGGGGAGCTGTTTTTT. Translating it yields CASSSTGTGRTGELFF.